In this sample, the clone carrying this TCR beta chain turned up many times. Its antigen is undetermined. These data belong to a study of T cell repertoires in cytomegalovirus infection. Study results and caveats: Dominating the ex vivo response were HLA-C-restricted CMV-specific TCR beta clonotypes.

The CDR3 consists of 16 residues. V lost 0 bases and J lost 3; bases outside the gene matches: 2. The germline V gene has CDR1 SGHTA and CDR2 FQGNSA. TCRdb analysed the reads with MiXCR anew, one entry per CDR3 protein. The data hold roughly 280,000 distinct CDR3 sequences, with 8% to 9.5% observed a single time. Sample: PBMCs. This TCR was sampled from a human donor in good health (CMV status not recorded). Some clones in this sample may be carry-over from other donors' samples. The chain carries TRBV7-2 and TRBJ2-7; the match to TRBD2 covers 13 bases. The CDR3 nucleotides are TGTGCCAGCAGCTTAGCTAGGACTAGCGGGGGCTACGAGCAGTACTTC. It translates to CASSLARTSGGYEQYF.